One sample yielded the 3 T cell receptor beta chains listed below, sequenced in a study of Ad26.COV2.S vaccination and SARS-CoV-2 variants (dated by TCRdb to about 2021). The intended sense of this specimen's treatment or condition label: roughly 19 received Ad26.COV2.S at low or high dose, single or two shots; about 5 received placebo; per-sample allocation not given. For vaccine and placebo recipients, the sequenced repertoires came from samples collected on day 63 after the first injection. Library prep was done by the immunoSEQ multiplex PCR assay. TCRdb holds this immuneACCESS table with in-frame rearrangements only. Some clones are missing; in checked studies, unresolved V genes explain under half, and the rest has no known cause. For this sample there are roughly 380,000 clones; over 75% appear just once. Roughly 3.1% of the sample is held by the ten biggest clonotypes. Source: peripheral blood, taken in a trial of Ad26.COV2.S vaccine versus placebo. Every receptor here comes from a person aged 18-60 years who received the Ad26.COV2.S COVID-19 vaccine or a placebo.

CDR3 in DNA: TGTGCCAGCAGTTACGACCAGGGGGGGAACTATGGCTACACCTTC. It yields the protein CASSYDQGGNYGYTF. The chain combines TRBV6-5 with TRBJ1-2; 7 nucleotides agree with TRBD1. Trimming removed 2 bases from V and 2 bases from J; junction bases left unmatched: 5. Germline CDR1 and CDR2: MNHEY and SVGAGI. The CDR3 contains 15 residues.

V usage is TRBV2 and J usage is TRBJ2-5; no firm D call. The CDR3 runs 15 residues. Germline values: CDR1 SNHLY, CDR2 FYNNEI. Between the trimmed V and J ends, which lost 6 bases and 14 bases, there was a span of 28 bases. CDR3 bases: TGTGCCAGCAGCGTGACCCCGCCCGGAGCTGCGAGCCCTTACTTC. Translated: CASSVTPPGAASPYF.

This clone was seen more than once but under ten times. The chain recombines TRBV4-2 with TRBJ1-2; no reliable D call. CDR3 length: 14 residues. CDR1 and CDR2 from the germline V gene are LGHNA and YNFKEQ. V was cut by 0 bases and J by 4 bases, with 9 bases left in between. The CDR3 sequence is CASSQDRTTYGYTF. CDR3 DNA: TGTGCCAGCAGCCAAGATCGAACTACCTATGGCTACACCTTC.